The entry that follows covers one T cell receptor beta chain sequence. The data belong to a study of shared clonotypes between healthy human individuals. The V and J ends lost 5 bases and 10 bases respectively, with 23 bases between them. The germline V gene encodes CDR1 MDHEN and CDR2 SYDVKM. The CDR3 runs to 15 residues. Over several immunoSEQ plates, each subset's genomic DNA was distributed in even portions. The protocol was immunoSEQ multiplex PCR, while the TCRdb copy is restricted to in-frame clones and leaves out a portion. The sample holds about half a million clones; about 80% are singletons and the top ten take 12%. All donors were healthy HIV-negative adults lacking recent acute infections or vaccinations.

This sequence joins TRBV28 and TRBJ1-2, with D possibly being TRBD1 (5 bases). What was sequenced was PBMCs. This TCR came from a woman in her thirties or forties in good health. Some clones in this sample may be carry-over from other donors' samples. CDR3 protein: CASSLPVTGSRFYTF. The CDR3 coding sequence is TGTGCCAGCAGTCTCCCCGTAACAGGATCGCGATTCTACACCTTC.